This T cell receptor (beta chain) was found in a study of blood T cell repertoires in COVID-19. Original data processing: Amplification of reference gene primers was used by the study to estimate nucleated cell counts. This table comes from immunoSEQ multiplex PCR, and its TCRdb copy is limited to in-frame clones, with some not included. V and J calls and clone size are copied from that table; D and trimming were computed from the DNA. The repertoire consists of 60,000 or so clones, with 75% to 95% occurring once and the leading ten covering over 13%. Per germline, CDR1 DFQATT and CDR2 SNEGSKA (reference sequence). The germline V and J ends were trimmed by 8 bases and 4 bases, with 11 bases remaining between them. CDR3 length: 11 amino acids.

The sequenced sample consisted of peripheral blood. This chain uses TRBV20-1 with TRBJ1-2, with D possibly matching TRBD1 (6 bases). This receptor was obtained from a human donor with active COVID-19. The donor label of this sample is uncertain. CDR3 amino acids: CSPGTPYGYTF. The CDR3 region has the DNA TGCAGTCCCGGGACACCCTATGGCTACACCTTC.